This T cell receptor beta chain was identified during a study of cytomegalovirus exposure and HLA in healthy donors. The PCR employed 60 Vbeta primers together with 13 Jbeta primers. This table comes from immunoSEQ multiplex PCR, and its TCRdb copy is limited to in-frame clones, with some not included. The profile shows around 140,000 clones, more than 60% of them singletons. The CDR3 covers 12 residues. The germline gives CDR1 LNHDA, CDR2 SQIVND (reference sequence). V was pared by 7 bases and J by 5 bases, with 11 bases between. Study results and limitations: Equally common other TCR beta chains were less clonally expanded than HLA-associated ones, a later analysis found.

Note on this clone: As yet, its antigen is unknown.

V gene TRBV19 combines with J gene TRBJ2-5, with D possibly TRBD2 on 5 matching bases. This clonotype originated in a female donor in good health and CMV-seronegative. Material for sequencing was PBMCs. Written as DNA, the CDR3 is TGTGCCAGTAAATTTCCGGGGGAGACCCAGTACTTC. The encoded protein is CASKFPGETQYF.